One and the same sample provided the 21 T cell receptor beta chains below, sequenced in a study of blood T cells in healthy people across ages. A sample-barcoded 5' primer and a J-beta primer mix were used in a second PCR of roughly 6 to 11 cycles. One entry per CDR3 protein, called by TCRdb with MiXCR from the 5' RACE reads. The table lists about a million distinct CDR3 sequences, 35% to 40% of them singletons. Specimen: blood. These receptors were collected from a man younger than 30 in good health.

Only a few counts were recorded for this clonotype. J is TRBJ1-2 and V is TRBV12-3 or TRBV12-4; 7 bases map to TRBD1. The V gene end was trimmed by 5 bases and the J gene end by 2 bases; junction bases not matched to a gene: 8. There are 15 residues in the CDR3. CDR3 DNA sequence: TGTGCCAGCAGTCGAACGACAGGGAACAACTATGGCTACACCTTC. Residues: CASSRTTGNNYGYTF.

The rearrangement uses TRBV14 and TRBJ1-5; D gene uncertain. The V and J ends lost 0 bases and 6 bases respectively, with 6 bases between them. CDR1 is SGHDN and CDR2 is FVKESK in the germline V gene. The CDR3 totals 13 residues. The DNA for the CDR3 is TGTGCCAGCAGCCAAGATTACGGTCAGCCCCAGCATTTT. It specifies CASSQDYGQPQHF.

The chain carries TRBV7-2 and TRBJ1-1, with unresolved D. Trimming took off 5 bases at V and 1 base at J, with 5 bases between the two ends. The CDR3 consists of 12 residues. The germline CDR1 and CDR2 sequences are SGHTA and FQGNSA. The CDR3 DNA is TGTGCCAGCAGCCCGAAGAACACTGAAGCTTTCTTT. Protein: CASSPKNTEAFF.

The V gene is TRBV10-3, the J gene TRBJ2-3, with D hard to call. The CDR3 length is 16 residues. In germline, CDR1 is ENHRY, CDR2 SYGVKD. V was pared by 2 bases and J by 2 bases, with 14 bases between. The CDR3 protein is CAISETLGLSTDTQYF. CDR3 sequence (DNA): TGTGCCATCAGTGAGACCCTAGGGTTGTCCACAGATACGCAGTATTTT.

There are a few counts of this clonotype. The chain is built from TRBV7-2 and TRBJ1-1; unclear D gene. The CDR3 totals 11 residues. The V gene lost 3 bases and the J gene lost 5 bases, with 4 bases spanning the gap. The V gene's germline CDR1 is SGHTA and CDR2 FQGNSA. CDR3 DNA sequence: TGTGCCAGCAGCTTCTTAACTGAAGCTTTCTTT. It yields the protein CASSFLTEAFF.

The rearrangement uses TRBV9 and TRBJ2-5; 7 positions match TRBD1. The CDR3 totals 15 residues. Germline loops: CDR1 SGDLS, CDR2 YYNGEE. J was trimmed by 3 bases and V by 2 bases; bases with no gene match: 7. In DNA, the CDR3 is TGTGCCAGCAGCGTGACAACCGGGACAGAAGAGACCCAGTACTTC. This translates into CASSVTTGTEETQYF.

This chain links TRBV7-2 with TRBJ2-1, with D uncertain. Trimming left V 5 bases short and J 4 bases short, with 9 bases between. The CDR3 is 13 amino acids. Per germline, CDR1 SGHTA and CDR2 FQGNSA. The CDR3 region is CASSVRKYNEQFF. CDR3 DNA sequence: TGTGCCAGCAGCGTGCGTAAATACAATGAGCAGTTCTTC.

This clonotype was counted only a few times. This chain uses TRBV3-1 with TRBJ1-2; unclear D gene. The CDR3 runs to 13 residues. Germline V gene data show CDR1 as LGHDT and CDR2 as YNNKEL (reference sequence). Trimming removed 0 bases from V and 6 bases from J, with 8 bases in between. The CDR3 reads CASSQDVPHGYTF. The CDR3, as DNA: TGTGCCAGCAGCCAAGACGTCCCTCATGGCTACACCTTC. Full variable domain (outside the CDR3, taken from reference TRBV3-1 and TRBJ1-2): DTAVSQTPKYLVTQMGNDKSIKCEQNLGHDTMYWYKQDSKKFLKIMFSYNNKELIINETVPNRFSPKSPDKAHLNLHINSLELGDSAVYFCASSQDVPHGYTFGSGTRLTVV.

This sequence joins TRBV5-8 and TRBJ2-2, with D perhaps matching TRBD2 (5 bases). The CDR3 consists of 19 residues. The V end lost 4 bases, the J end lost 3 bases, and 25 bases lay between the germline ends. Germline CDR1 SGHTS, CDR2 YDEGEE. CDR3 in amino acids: CASSPPRDSSGLDTGELFF. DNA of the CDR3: TGTGCCAGCAGCCCCCCGAGGGATAGCTCAGGTTTGGACACCGGGGAGCTGTTTTTT.

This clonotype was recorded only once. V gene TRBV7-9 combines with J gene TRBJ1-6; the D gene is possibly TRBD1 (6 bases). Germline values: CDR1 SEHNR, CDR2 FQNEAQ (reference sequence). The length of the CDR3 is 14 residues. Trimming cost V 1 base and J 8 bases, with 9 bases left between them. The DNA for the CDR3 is TGTGCCAGCAGCTTAGACAGGGCTCATTCACCCCTCCACTTT. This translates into CASSLDRAHSPLHF.

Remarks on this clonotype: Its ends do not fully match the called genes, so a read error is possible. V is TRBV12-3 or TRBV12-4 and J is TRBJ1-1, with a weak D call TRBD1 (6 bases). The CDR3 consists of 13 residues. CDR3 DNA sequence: TGTACCAGCAGAAAGGGACAGAACACTGAAGCTTTCTTT. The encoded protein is CTSRKGQNTEAFF.

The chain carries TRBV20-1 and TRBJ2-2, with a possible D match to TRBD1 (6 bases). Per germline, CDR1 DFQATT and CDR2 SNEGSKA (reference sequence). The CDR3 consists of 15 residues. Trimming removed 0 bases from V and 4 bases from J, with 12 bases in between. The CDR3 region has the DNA TGCAGTGCTAGAGATTGGGAACAGGGCACCGGGGAGCTGTTTTTT. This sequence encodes CSARDWEQGTGELFF.

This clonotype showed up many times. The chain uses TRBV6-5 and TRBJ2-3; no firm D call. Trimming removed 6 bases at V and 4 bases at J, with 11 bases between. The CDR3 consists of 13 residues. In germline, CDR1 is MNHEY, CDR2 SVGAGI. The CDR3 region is CASSLGIADTQYF. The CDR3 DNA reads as TGTGCCAGCAGCCTTGGGATCGCAGATACGCAGTATTTT.

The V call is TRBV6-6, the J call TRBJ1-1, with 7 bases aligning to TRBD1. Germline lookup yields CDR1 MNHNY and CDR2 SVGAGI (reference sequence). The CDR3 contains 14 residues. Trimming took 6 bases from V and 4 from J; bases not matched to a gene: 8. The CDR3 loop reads CASRETGSRTEAFF. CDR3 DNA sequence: TGTGCCAGCAGGGAGACAGGGAGTCGCACTGAAGCTTTCTTT.

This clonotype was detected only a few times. Here the CDR3 reads CASSLESGGNYGYTF. CDR3 sequence (DNA): TGTGCCAGCAGCTTAGAGTCAGGGGGAAACTATGGCTACACCTTC. This sequence joins TRBV7-2 and TRBJ1-2, with TRBD1 matching over 7 bases. CDR3 length: 15 amino acids. Germline-derived CDR1 and CDR2 are SGHTA and FQGNSA. V lost 1 base, J lost 2 bases, and 4 bases stayed unmatched.

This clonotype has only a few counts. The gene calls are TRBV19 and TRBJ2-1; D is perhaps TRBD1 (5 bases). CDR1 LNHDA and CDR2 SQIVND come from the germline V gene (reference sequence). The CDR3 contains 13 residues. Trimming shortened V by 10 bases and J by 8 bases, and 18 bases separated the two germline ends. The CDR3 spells CATSPDTGDEQFF. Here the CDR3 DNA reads TGTGCCACGTCCCCGGACACCGGCGATGAGCAGTTCTTC. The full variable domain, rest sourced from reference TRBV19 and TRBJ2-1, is DGGITQSPKYLFRKEGQNVTLSCEQNLNHDAMYWYRQDPGQGLRLIYYSQIVNDFQKGDIAEGYSVSREKKESFPLTVTSAQKNPTAFYLCATSPDTGDEQFFGPGTRLTVL.

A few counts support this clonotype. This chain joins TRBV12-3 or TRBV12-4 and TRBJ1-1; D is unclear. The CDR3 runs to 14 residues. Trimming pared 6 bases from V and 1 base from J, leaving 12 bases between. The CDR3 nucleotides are TGTGCCAGCAGGGGTCGCGTTCAGAACACTGAAGCTTTCTTT. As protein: CASRGRVQNTEAFF.

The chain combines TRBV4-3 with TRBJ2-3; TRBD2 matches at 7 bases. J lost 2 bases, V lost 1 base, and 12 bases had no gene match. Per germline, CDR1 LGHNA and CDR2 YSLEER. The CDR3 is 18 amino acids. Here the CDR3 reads CASSQVRGTTINTDTQYF. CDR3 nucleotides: TGCGCCAGCAGCCAAGTGCGGGGGACCACCATTAACACAGATACGCAGTATTTT.

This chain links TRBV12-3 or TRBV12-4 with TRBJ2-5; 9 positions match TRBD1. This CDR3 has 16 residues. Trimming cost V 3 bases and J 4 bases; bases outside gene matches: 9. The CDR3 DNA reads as TGTGCCAGCAGTTTCGGACAGGGGAACGGGTTAGAGACCCAGTACTTC. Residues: CASSFGQGNGLETQYF.

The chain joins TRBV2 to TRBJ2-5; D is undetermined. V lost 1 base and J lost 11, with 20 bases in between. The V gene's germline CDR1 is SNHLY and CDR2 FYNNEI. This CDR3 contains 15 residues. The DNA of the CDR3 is TGTGCCAGCAGTGAAGGGCGAGCAACGACCCATGAGCAGTACTTC. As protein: CASSEGRATTHEQYF. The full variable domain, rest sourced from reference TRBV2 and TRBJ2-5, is EPEVTQTPSHQVTQMGQEVILRCVPISNHLYFYWYRQILGQKVEFLVSFYNNEISEKSEIFDDQFSVERPDGSNFTLKIRSTKLEDSAMYFCASSEGRATTHEQYFGPGTRLLVL.

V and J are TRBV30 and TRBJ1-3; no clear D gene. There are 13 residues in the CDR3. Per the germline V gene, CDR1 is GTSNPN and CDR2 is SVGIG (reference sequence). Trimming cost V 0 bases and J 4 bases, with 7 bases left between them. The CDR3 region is CAWSVRRGNTIYF. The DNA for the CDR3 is TGTGCCTGGAGTGTCCGGAGGGGAAACACCATATATTTT. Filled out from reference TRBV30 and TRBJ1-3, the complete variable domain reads SQTIHQWPATLVQPVGSPLSLECTVEGTSNPNLYWYRQAAGRGLQLLFYSVGIGQISSEVPQNLSASRPQDRQFILSSKKLLLSDSGFYLCAWSVRRGNTIYFGEGSWLTVV.